This T cell receptor beta chain was documented in a study of blood T cell repertoires in COVID-19. About the research overall: Specimens from acute and convalescent COVID-19 originated in the United States, Italy and Spain. T cells, B-cell-depleted T cells, or PBMCs provided the cDNA or gDNA that served as material.

Authors' processing steps: Scientists estimated how many nucleated cells there were by amplifying reference gene primers. Libraries were prepared by immunoSEQ multiplex PCR; TCRdb keeps only in-frame clonotypes and omits some of them. The V and J calls and clone size come from that table; D and trimming were worked out from the DNA. Seen here are around 260,000 clones, roughly nine tenths observed once, and the top ten hold approximately 0.85%. This clone has more than one count but fewer than ten. The CDR3 contains 11 residues. Trimming shortened V by 1 base and J by 11 bases, and 8 bases separated the two germline ends. Looked up from germline, CDR1 is LGHDT and CDR2 is YNNKEL (reference sequence).

The V call is TRBV3-1 (or the pseudogene TRBV3-2), the J call TRBJ1-1; D unclear. This clonotype was sampled from a woman in her 40s who had recovered from COVID-19. Specimen: peripheral blood. The CDR3 loop is CASSQVSQAFF. The CDR3 bases are TGTGCCAGCAGCCAAGTCTCGCAGGCTTTCTTT.